This passage covers 9 T cell receptor beta chains from one sample sequenced in a study of T cell responses to AZD1222 COVID-19 vaccine. Assay: immunoSEQ multiplex PCR; the TCRdb copy retains only in-frame clones and omits some. The repertoire holds 200,000 to 250,000 clones, with more than 85% as singletons. The starting material was peripheral blood, obtained on day 0 of MenACWY control vaccination. The source of these receptors is an adult in good health.

About this clone itself: Different DNA sequences within this sample yield the same CDR3. V gene TRBV2 combines with J gene TRBJ1-5; 8 bases are shared with TRBD1. Germline V gene sequence: CDR1 SNHLY, CDR2 FYNNEI. J lost 4 bases, V lost 6 bases, and 2 bases had no gene match. The CDR3 has 13 residues. The CDR3 loop is CASSGTGNQPQHF. The CDR3 DNA is TGTGCCAGCAGCGGGACAGGAAATCAGCCCCAGCATTTT. Combining the CDR3 with reference TRBV2 and TRBJ1-5 gives the whole variable domain EPEVTQTPSHQVTQMGQEVILRCVPISNHLYFYWYRQILGQKVEFLVSFYNNEISEKSEIFDDQFSVERPDGSNFTLKIRSTKLEDSAMYFCASSGTGNQPQHFGDGTRLSIL.

The chain has TRBV6-4 and TRBJ1-5; D unclear. V dropped 3 bases and J dropped 6 bases, with 15 bases sitting between them. Germline values: CDR1 MRHNA, CDR2 SNTAGT. The CDR3 loop spans 15 amino acids. The CDR3: CASSERIGNGQPQHF. DNA of the CDR3: TGTGCCAGCAGTGAAAGGATAGGTAATGGTCAGCCCCAGCATTTT.

This chain uses TRBV25-1 with TRBJ2-4; D call uncertain. The CDR3 spans 12 residues. Trimming left V 6 bases short and J 6 bases short, with 9 bases between. Germline assignment: CDR1 MGHDK and CDR2 SYGVNS. CDR3 bases: TGTGCCAGCAGAGACATGGGAAACATTCAGTACTTC. It codes for CASRDMGNIQYF.

The gene calls are TRBV29-1 and TRBJ1-3; D call uncertain. This CDR3 spans 14 amino acids. The V end lost 1 base, the J end lost 0 bases, and 7 bases lay between the germline ends. The germline gives CDR1 SQVTM, CDR2 ANQGSEA. The CDR3 loop is CSVEVPNSGNTIYF. CDR3 sequence (DNA): TGCAGCGTTGAAGTGCCAAACTCTGGAAACACCATATATTTT.

This clone was found a few times. The V call is TRBV4-3, the J call TRBJ2-1; D is uncertain. The CDR3 runs 16 residues. Germline-derived CDR1 and CDR2 are LGHNA and YSLEER. V was clipped by 0 bases and J by 5 bases, with 14 bases between them. CDR3 amino acids: CASSQDWVRMDNEQFF. CDR3 bases: TGCGCCAGCAGCCAAGATTGGGTGAGAATGGACAATGAGCAGTTCTTC.

The chain recombines TRBV12-3 or TRBV12-4 with TRBJ1-3, with no clear D. V was clipped by 3 bases and J by 7 bases, with 10 bases between them. The CDR3 consists of 13 residues. The CDR3 is CASSFFGKNTIYF. As DNA, the CDR3 is TGTGCCAGCAGTTTCTTCGGGAAGAACACCATATATTTT.

The chain recombines TRBV11-3 with TRBJ1-4; 11 positions agree with TRBD1. V was clipped by 0 bases and J by 4 bases; unmatched bases: 7. Germline V lookup: CDR1 SGHNT, CDR2 YENEEA. The CDR3 is 18 residues long. In nucleotides, the CDR3 is TGTGCCAGCAGCTTAGATGTCGGACAGGGGGCGGTTAATGAAAAACTGTTTTTT. Amino acid sequence: CASSLDVGQGAVNEKLFF.

In this sample, this clone turned up once. This chain links TRBV30 with TRBJ1-1, with D unresolved. From germline, CDR1 is GTSNPN and CDR2 SVGIG (reference sequence). The CDR3 consists of 15 residues. V gave up 0 bases and J gave up 5 bases, with 16 bases separating them. CDR3 nucleotides: TGTGCCTGGAGTGTATACCGGTTACGTAAGACTGAAGCTTTCTTT. This encodes CAWSVYRLRKTEAFF.

This chain links TRBV11-2 with TRBJ2-5; possibly TRBD1 or TRBD2 for D (5 bases each). Trimming pared 3 bases from V and 3 bases from J, leaving 8 bases between. Germline V lookup: CDR1 SGHAT, CDR2 FQNNGV. The CDR3 consists of 13 residues. CDR3 amino acids: CASSFGGKETQYF. CDR3 coding DNA: TGTGCCAGCAGCTTTGGGGGAAAAGAGACCCAGTACTTC.